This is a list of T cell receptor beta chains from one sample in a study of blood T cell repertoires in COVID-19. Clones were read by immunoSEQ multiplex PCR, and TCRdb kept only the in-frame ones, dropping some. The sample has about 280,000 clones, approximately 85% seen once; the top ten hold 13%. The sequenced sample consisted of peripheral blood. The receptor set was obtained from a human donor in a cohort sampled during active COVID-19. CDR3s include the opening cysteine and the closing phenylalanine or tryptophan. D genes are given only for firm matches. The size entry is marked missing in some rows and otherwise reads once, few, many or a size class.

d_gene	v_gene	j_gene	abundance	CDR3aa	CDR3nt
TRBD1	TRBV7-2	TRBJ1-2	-	CASSSTGVYGYTF	TGTGCCAGCAGCTCGACAGGGGTCTATGGCTACACCTTC
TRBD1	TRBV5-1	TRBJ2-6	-	CASSRQGVSGANVLTF	TGCGCCAGCTCCAGACAGGGAGTCTCTGGGGCCAACGTCCTGACTTTC
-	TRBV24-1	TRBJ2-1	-	CATSDSTSHNEQFF	TGTGCCACCAGTGACTCGACTAGTCACAATGAGCAGTTCTTC
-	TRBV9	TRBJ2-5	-	CASSVARTRGETQYF	TGTGCCAGCAGCGTTGCCCGGACCCGGGGAGAGACCCAGTACTTC
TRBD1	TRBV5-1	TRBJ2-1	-	CASSLTGASYNEQFF	TGCGCCAGCAGCTTGACAGGGGCTTCCTACAATGAGCAGTTCTTC
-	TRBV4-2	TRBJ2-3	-	CASSQDRDTQYF	TGTGCCAGCAGCCAAGATCGAGATACGCAGTATTTT
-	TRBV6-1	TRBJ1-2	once	CASSEVTGGNYGYTF	TGTGCCAGCAGTGAAGTCACCGGCGGTAACTATGGCTACACCTTC
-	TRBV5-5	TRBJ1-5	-	CASSEQVQLSNQPQHF	TGTGCCAGCAGCGAGCAGGTACAACTGAGCAATCAGCCCCAGCATTTT
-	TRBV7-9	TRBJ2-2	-	CASSWHGGTGELFF	TGTGCCAGCAGCTGGCACGGGGGAACTGGGGAGCTGTTTTTT
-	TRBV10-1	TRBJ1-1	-	CASSRLISGTEAFF	TGCGCCAGCAGTCGACTGATCTCGGGGACTGAAGCTTTCTTT
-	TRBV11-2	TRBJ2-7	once	CASSAGILSYEQYF	TGTGCCAGCAGCGCAGGGATTTTGAGCTACGAGCAGTACTTC
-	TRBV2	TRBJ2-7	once	CASTLGAPYEQYF	TGTGCCAGCACTTTGGGGGCCCCCTACGAGCAGTACTTC
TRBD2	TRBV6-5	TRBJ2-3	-	CASSSSGRRSADTQYF	TGTGCCAGCAGTTCTAGCGGGAGGCGGAGCGCAGATACGCAGTATTTT
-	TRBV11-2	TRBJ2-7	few	CASSLDGAGWQYF	TGTGCCAGCAGCTTAGATGGGGCAGGGTGGCAGTACTTC
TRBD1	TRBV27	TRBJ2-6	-	CASSLLGQGKGANVLTF	TGTGCCAGCAGTTTATTGGGACAGGGCAAAGGGGCCAACGTCCTGACTTTC
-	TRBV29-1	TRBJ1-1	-	CSVEDGSGGTEAFF	TGCAGCGTTGAAGACGGAAGTGGCGGCACTGAAGCTTTCTTT
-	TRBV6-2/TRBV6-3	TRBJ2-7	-	CASSYSTGYEQYF	TGTGCCAGCAGTTACTCGACGGGCTACGAGCAGTACTTC